Sequencing of this T cell receptor beta chain was carried out in a study of blood T cell repertoires in COVID-19. Per germline, CDR1 LNHDA and CDR2 SQIVND (reference sequence). V was trimmed by 3 bases and J by 5 bases, leaving 5 bases between them. The CDR3 is 12 amino acids. TCRdb's copy holds only in-frame clones and misses some; the assay was immunoSEQ multiplex PCR. The sample lists hundreds of thousands of clones, around 89% seen once, with less than 1.2% in the top ten. The receptor was isolated from a man aged 18-30 years who had recovered from COVID-19. The sample comprised PBMCs or T cells enriched from blood (not recorded which). V and J are TRBV19 and TRBJ1-5; possible D gene TRBD1, 5 bases. Written as DNA, the CDR3 is TGTGCCAGTAGTATCAGGGATCAGCCCCAGCATTTT. Protein: CASSIRDQPQHF.